This T cell receptor beta chain was captured by sequencing in a study of cytomegalovirus exposure and HLA in healthy donors. The study's findings and limits: Equally common other TCR beta chains were less clonally expanded than HLA-associated ones, a later analysis found. Some TCR beta chains (approximately 180 of them) were listed as cytomegalovirus-associated.

With regard to this clone: Its antigen is currently unknown.

60 Vbeta and 13 Jbeta primers were used in PCR. Method: immunoSEQ multiplex PCR; TCRdb's copy keeps in-frame clones and lacks some. There are 150,000 to 200,000 clones in the sample; about 76% occur only once, and 0.39% lies in the top ten. Germline V gene lookup returns CDR1 SGHRS and CDR2 YFSETQ. V lost 5 bases to trimming and J lost 1 base; unmatched junction nucleotides: 8. This CDR3 is 15 amino acids long. The rearrangement uses TRBV5-1 and TRBJ2-5, with TRBD1 matching over 7 bases. The sequencing input was PBMCs. The TCR sequence derives from a male donor in good health and CMV-seropositive. DNA of the CDR3: TGCGCCAGCAGGGGGTCAACAGGGGCCCAAGAGACCCAGTACTTC. Translating gives CASRGSTGAQETQYF.